A selection of T cell receptor beta chains follows, all from one sample in a study of blood T cell repertoires in COVID-19. The table came from immunoSEQ multiplex PCR; TCRdb's copy has only in-frame clones and leaves some out. Here the sample spans about 420,000 clones, roughly 90% being singletons. The sequenced sample was peripheral blood. These TCRs come from a man in his late teens or twenties with COVID-19, enrolled during active disease. The CDR3 runs from the conserved cysteine through the conserved F or W. D genes are given only for firm matches. Rows give clone size only sometimes, using once, few, many, or a class for an expanded clone.

CDR3 protein,CDR3 DNA,V gene,J gene,clone size,D gene
CASSGGVAGAVPYEQYF,TGCGCCAGCAGCGGGGGAGTAGCGGGGGCCGTCCCCTACGAGCAGTACTTC,TRBV5-1,TRBJ2-7,NA,TRBD2
CASSRGAGAGYTF,TGTGCCAGCAGCAGGGGAGCAGGGGCAGGCTACACCTTC,TRBV12-3/TRBV12-4,TRBJ1-2,NA,NA
CAISEGLADTYEQYF,TGTGCCATCAGTGAAGGCCTAGCCGATACCTACGAGCAGTACTTC,TRBV10-3,TRBJ2-7,NA,NA
CASPPKRTGNTEAFF,TGCGCCAGCCCCCCCAAGCGGACAGGGAACACTGAAGCTTTCTTT,TRBV10-1,TRBJ1-1,NA,TRBD1
CASSQVGGGNSPLHF,TGCGCCAGCAGCCAAGTTGGAGGGGGCAATTCACCCCTCCACTTT,TRBV4-1,TRBJ1-6,NA,TRBD1
CASIPNAGVGANVLTF,TGTGCCAGCATCCCTAACGCAGGGGTCGGGGCCAACGTCCTGACTTTC,TRBV6-2/TRBV6-3,TRBJ2-6,NA,NA
CASSSRTSGSRREQFF,TGTGCCAGCAGCTCTAGGACTAGCGGGAGCCGCCGTGAGCAGTTCTTC,TRBV7-9,TRBJ2-1,NA,TRBD2
CASSYKIAGVSGRHEQFF,TGTGCCAGCAGCTACAAAATAGCGGGAGTTTCGGGCCGCCATGAGCAGTTCTTC,TRBV5-4,TRBJ2-1,NA,TRBD2
CASRPHPSVDGTSSSPLHF,TGTGCCAGCAGGCCCCACCCCTCGGTCGACGGGACTTCTAGTTCACCCCTCCACTTT,TRBV27,TRBJ1-6,NA,NA
CASSIEGQGSYNEQFF,TGTGCCAGTAGTATAGAGGGACAGGGGTCCTACAATGAGCAGTTCTTC,TRBV19,TRBJ2-1,NA,TRBD1
CASSPDGTRSGELFF,TGCGCCAGCAGCCCAGACGGGACTAGATCCGGGGAGCTGTTTTTT,TRBV4-1,TRBJ2-2,NA,TRBD2
CASSLGASGYNEQFF,TGTGCCAGCAGCTTAGGGGCTAGCGGATACAATGAGCAGTTCTTC,TRBV11-2,TRBJ2-1,once,TRBD2
CASSLSVGGYGYTF,TGTGCCAGCAGCTTATCGGTGGGGGGCTATGGCTACACCTTC,TRBV11-2,TRBJ1-2,NA,NA
CASNPGHQPNTEAFF,TGTGCCAGCAATCCGGGACACCAACCGAACACTGAAGCTTTCTTT,TRBV11-3,TRBJ1-1,NA,NA
CASSKVPRGYTF,TGTGCCAGCAGCAAAGTCCCCAGGGGCTACACCTTC,TRBV14,TRBJ1-2,few,NA
CASSQEKTVPSFRQYF,TGTGCCAGCAGCCAAGAAAAGACAGTTCCTTCGTTTAGGCAGTACTTC,TRBV4-2,TRBJ2-7,NA,NA
CASSQDEAAQETQYF,TGCGCCAGCAGCCAAGATGAAGCGGCCCAAGAGACCCAGTACTTC,TRBV4-1,TRBJ2-5,NA,NA
CASSLTDRGDTEAFF,TGTGCCAGCAGTTTAACGGACAGGGGGGACACTGAAGCTTTCTTT,TRBV13,TRBJ1-1,NA,TRBD1
CASSPGTGLYEQYF,TGTGCCAGTAGCCCCGGGACAGGGCTCTACGAGCAGTACTTC,TRBV19,TRBJ2-7,NA,TRBD1
CATSELNRIGGYTF,TGTGCCACCAGTGAACTGAACAGGATAGGAGGCTACACCTTC,TRBV24-1,TRBJ1-2,NA,NA
CASSRGQGTNEKLFF,TGCGCCAGCAGCCGGGGACAGGGCACTAATGAAAAACTGTTTTTT,TRBV4-1,TRBJ1-4,NA,TRBD1
CASSLAIRGRAFF,TGTGCCAGCAGCTTAGCGATCAGGGGGAGGGCTTTCTTT,TRBV7-6,TRBJ1-1,NA,TRBD1
CASSRRGTGDYEQFF,TGTGCCAGCAGCCGGCGAGGGACAGGAGATTATGAGCAGTTCTTC,TRBV3-1/TRBV3-2,TRBJ2-1,once,TRBD1
CASSYGTGSYNEQFF,TGCGCCAGCAGCTATGGGACAGGCTCCTACAATGAGCAGTTCTTC,TRBV5-1,TRBJ2-1,NA,TRBD1
CASSEQGNTYEQYF,TGTGCCAGCAGTGAACAGGGGAACACCTACGAGCAGTACTTC,TRBV2,TRBJ2-7,NA,NA
CASSPVWALEAFF,TGTGCCAGCAGTCCTGTTTGGGCCCTTGAAGCTTTCTTT,TRBV12-3/TRBV12-4,TRBJ1-1,NA,NA
CASSAPGLSYEQYF,TGTGCCAGCAGCGCACCGGGACTTTCCTACGAGCAGTACTTC,TRBV2,TRBJ2-7,few,NA
CASTLENPQILYEQYF,TGTGCCAGCACCCTAGAAAATCCCCAAATCCTCTACGAGCAGTACTTC,TRBV21-1,TRBJ2-7,NA,NA
CASSDLLAGGTDTQYF,TGTGCCAGCAGTGACCTACTGGCGGGGGGCACAGATACGCAGTATTTT,TRBV2,TRBJ2-3,NA,TRBD2
CASSQGWTGGRQPQHF,TGCGCCAGCAGCCAAGGTTGGACAGGGGGCCGCCAGCCCCAGCATTTT,TRBV4-1,TRBJ1-5,NA,TRBD1
CASSVAGRVGETQYF,TGTGCCAGCAGCGTAGCGGGCAGGGTAGGAGAGACCCAGTACTTC,TRBV9,TRBJ2-5,NA,NA
CATDRAGANVLTF,TGTGCCACTGACAGGGCTGGGGCCAACGTCCTGACTTTC,TRBV28,TRBJ2-6,once,TRBD1
CASSPEGAQNSPLHF,TGTGCCAGCTCACCGGAGGGGGCACAGAATTCACCCCTCCACTTT,TRBV18,TRBJ1-6,NA,TRBD1
CASSIALAVSYNEQFF,TGCGCCAGCAGCATTGCTCTGGCAGTCTCCTACAATGAGCAGTTCTTC,TRBV5-1,TRBJ2-1,NA,NA
CASSEQGAGYGYTF,TGTGCCAGCAGCGAACAGGGGGCAGGCTATGGCTACACCTTC,TRBV3-1/TRBV3-2,TRBJ1-2,NA,TRBD1
CASIRSDRGFYGYTF,TGTGCCAGCATTCGTTCCGACAGGGGGTTCTATGGCTACACCTTC,TRBV6-6,TRBJ1-2,NA,TRBD1
CASSLVAGVLTGELFF,TGTGCCAGCAGCTTAGTAGCGGGAGTCCTCACCGGGGAGCTGTTTTTT,TRBV11-2,TRBJ2-2,once,TRBD2
CASSEMSGRLSYEQYF,TGCGCCAGCAGCGAGATGAGCGGGAGGCTCTCCTACGAGCAGTACTTC,TRBV5-1,TRBJ2-7,NA,TRBD2
CASSPAGQGGDEQFF,TGTGCCAGCAGCCCAGCAGGACAGGGTGGCGATGAGCAGTTCTTC,TRBV5-4,TRBJ2-1,NA,TRBD1
CASSLWGQVADTQYF,TGCGCCAGCAGCTTGTGGGGACAGGTCGCAGATACGCAGTATTTT,TRBV5-1,TRBJ2-3,NA,TRBD1
CAWEPMGARYVEAFF,TGTGCCTGGGAGCCGATGGGGGCCCGGTATGTTGAAGCTTTCTTT,TRBV30,TRBJ1-1,NA,NA
CASSRVDRGNTEAFF,TGTGCCAGCAGCCGAGTGGACAGGGGGAACACTGAAGCTTTCTTT,TRBV3-1/TRBV3-2,TRBJ1-1,NA,TRBD1
CASSESAGGETQYF,TGTGCCAGCAGTGAATCGGCAGGGGGCGAGACCCAGTACTTC,TRBV25-1,TRBJ2-5,NA,TRBD1
CAISRGLAGFTDTQYF,TGTGCCATATCGAGGGGACTAGCGGGGTTTACAGATACGCAGTATTTT,TRBV2,TRBJ2-3,NA,TRBD2
CATAPPGWNQPQHF,TGTGCCACCGCCCCCCCAGGGTGGAATCAGCCCCAGCATTTT,TRBV19,TRBJ1-5,NA,NA
CASSGTSGISYNEQFF,TGTGCCAGCAGCGGGACTAGCGGGATTTCCTACAATGAGCAGTTCTTC,TRBV2,TRBJ2-1,NA,TRBD2
CASGRGQALNQPQHF,TGTGCCAGCGGTAGGGGGCAGGCCCTCAATCAGCCCCAGCATTTT,TRBV2,TRBJ1-5,NA,TRBD1
CASSQDLRRGYTF,TGTGCCAGCAGCCAAGATTTGCGAAGAGGCTACACCTTC,TRBV14,TRBJ1-2,NA,NA
CASSLERGEAFF,TGTGCCAGCAGCTTGGAGCGGGGTGAAGCTTTCTTT,TRBV5-4,TRBJ1-1,once,NA
CASSQGSGLAGGHEQFF,TGTGCCAGCAGCCAAGGTTCAGGACTAGCGGGAGGTCATGAGCAGTTCTTC,TRBV4-2,TRBJ2-1,many,TRBD2
CASSKVGSGQGVGNEQFF,TGTGCCAGCAGCAAAGTCGGGTCGGGACAGGGGGTGGGCAATGAGCAGTTCTTC,TRBV21-1,TRBJ2-1,NA,NA
CASSLGWTAQAFF,TGTGCCAGCAGCTTGGGGTGGACAGCTCAAGCTTTCTTT,TRBV5-8,TRBJ1-1,NA,NA
CASSVSTGERGDEQYF,TGTGCCAGCAGCGTATCGACAGGGGAACGGGGGGACGAGCAGTACTTC,TRBV9,TRBJ2-7,NA,NA
CASSQEGRGIAYEQYF,TGTGCCAGCAGCCAAGAGGGTAGAGGAATTGCCTACGAGCAGTACTTC,TRBV7-6,TRBJ2-7,NA,NA